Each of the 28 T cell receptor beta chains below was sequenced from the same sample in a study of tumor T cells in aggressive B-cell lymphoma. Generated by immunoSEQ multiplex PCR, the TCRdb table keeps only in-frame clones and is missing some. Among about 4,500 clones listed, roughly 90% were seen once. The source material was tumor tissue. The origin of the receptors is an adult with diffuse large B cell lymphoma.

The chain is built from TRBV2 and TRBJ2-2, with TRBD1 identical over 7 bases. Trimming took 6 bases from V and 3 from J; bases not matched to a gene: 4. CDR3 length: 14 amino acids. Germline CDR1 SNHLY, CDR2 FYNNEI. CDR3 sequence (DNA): TGTGCCAGCAGGATCGACAGGGACACCGGGGAGCTGTTTTTT. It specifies CASRIDRDTGELFF.

This CDR3 reads CASSPQGKTQYF. The CDR3 nucleotides read TGTGCCAGCAGCCCCCAGGGGAAGACCCAGTACTTC. This chain links TRBV7-9 with TRBJ2-5; TRBD1 is a possible D gene (6 bases). V was shortened by 5 bases and J by 6 bases, with 10 bases between the two germline ends. Germline V gives CDR1 SEHNR, CDR2 FQNEAQ (reference sequence). This CDR3 contains 12 residues.

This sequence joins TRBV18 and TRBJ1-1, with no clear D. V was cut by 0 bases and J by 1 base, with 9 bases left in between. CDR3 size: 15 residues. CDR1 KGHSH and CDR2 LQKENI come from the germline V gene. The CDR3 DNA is TGTGCCAGCTCACCACCGGCACTATGGAACACTGAAGCTTTCTTT. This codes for CASSPPALWNTEAFF.

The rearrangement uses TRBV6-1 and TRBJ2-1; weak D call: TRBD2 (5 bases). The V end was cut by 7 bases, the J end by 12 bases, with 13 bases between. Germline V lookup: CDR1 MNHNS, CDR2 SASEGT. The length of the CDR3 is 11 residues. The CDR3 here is CASTGAVGQFF. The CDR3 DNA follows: TGTGCCAGCACCGGAGCGGTCGGGCAGTTCTTC.

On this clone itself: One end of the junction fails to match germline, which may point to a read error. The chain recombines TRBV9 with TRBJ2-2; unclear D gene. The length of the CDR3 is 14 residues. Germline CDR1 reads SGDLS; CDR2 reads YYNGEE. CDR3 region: CVSSSPDITGELFF. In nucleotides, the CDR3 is TGTGTCAGCAGCTCCCCAGACATCACCGGGGAGCTGTTTTTT.

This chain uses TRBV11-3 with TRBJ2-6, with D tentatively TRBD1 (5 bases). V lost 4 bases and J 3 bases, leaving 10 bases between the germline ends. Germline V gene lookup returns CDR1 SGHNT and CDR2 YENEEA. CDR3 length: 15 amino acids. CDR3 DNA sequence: TGTGCCAGCAGCTCCCCAGGGTTTGGGGCCAACGTCCTGACTTTC. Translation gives CASSSPGFGANVLTF.

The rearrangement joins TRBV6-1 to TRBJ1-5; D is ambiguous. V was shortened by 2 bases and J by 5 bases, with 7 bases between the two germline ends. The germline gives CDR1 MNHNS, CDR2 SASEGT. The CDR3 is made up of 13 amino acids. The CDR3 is CASSETLHQPQHF. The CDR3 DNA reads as TGTGCCAGCAGTGAAACCCTACATCAGCCCCAGCATTTT.

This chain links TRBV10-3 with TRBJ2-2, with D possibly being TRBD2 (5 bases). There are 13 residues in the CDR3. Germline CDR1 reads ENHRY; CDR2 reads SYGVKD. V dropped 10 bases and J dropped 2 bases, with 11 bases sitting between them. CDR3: CATVGRNTGELFF. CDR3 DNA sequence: TGTGCCACTGTAGGGAGAAACACCGGGGAGCTGTTTTTT.

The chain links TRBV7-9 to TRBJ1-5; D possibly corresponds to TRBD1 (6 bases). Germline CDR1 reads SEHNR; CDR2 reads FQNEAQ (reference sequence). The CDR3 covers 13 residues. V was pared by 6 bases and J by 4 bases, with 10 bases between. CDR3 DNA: TGTGCCAGCAGTAGGGACACTAATCAGCCCCAGCATTTT. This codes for CASSRDTNQPQHF.

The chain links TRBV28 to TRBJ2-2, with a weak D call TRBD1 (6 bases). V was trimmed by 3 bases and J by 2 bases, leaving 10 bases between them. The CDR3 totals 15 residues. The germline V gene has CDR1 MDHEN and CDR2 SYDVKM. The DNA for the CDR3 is TGTGCCAGCAGTTTGCACAGGGTTAACACCGGGGAGCTGTTTTTT. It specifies CASSLHRVNTGELFF.

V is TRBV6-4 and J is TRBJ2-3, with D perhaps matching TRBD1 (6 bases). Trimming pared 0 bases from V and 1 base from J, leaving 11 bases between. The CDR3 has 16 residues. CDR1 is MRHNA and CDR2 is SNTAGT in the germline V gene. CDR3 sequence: CASSDSRDTCTDTQYF. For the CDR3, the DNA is TGTGCCAGCAGTGACTCGAGGGACACGTGCACAGATACGCAGTATTTT.

The CDR3 here is CASSDGAVPGDTQYF. CDR3 DNA sequence: TGTGCCAGCAGTGATGGGGCCGTCCCCGGAGATACGCAGTATTTT. J is TRBJ2-3 and V is TRBV2; D may be TRBD1 (5 bases). Trimming shortened V by 3 bases and J by 5 bases, and 15 bases separated the two germline ends. In germline, CDR1 is SNHLY, CDR2 FYNNEI. The CDR3 runs 15 residues.

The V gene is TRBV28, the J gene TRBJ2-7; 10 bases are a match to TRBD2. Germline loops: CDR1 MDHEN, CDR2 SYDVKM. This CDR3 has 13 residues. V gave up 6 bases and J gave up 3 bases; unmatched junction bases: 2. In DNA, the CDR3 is TGTGCCAGCAGGGGGACTAGCGACTACGAGCAGTACTTC. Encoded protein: CASRGTSDYEQYF.

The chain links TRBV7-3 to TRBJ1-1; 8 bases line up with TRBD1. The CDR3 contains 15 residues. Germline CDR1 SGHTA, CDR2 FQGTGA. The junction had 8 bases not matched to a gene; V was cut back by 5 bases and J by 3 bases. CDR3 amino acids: CASSPHPGGYTEAFF. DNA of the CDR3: TGTGCCAGCAGCCCCCATCCAGGGGGCTACACTGAAGCTTTCTTT.

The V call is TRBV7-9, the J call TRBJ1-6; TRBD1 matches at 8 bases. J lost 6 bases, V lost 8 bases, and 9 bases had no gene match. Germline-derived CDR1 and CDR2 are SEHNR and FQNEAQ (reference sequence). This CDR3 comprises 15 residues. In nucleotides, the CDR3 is TGTGCCAGCGCAATAGGACAGGGAGGTAATTCACCCCTCCACTTT. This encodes CASAIGQGGNSPLHF.

The chain's CDR3 is CASSYSVQKNTEAFF. CDR3 sequence (DNA): TGTGCCAGCAGTTACTCGGTACAGAAGAACACTGAAGCTTTCTTT. This chain uses TRBV6-5 with TRBJ1-1; no reliable D call. Trimming removed 0 bases at V and 1 base at J, with 9 bases between. The germline V gene encodes CDR1 MNHEY and CDR2 SVGAGI. The CDR3 has 15 residues.

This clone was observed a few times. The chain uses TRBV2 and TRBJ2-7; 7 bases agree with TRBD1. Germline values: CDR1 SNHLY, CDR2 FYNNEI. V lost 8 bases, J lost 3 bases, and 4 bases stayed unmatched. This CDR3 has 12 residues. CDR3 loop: CASSTGVYEQYF. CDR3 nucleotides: TGTGCCAGCTCAACAGGGGTCTACGAGCAGTACTTC.

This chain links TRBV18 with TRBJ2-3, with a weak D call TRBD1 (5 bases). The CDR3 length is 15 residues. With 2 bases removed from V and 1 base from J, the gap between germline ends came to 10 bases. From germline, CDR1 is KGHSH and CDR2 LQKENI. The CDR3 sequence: CASSPEVRGTDTQYF. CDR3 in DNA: TGTGCCAGCTCACCAGAGGTCAGGGGCACAGATACGCAGTATTTT.

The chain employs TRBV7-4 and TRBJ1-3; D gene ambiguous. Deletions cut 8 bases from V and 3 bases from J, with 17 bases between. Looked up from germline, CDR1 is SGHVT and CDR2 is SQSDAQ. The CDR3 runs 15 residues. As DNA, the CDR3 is TGTGCCAGCGCCCTACCTGGGAGAGTTGGAAACACCATATATTTT. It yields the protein CASALPGRVGNTIYF.

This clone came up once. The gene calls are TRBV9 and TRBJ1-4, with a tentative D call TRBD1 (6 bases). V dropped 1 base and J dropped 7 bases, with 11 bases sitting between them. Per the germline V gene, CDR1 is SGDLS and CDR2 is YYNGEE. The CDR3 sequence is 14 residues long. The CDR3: CASSVRAGAEKLFF. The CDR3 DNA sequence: TGTGCCAGCAGCGTAAGGGCAGGGGCTGAAAAACTGTTTTTT.

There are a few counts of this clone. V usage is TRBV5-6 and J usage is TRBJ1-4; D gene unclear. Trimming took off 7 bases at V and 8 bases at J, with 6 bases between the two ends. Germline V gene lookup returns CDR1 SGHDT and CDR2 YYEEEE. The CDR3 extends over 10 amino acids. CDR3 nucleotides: TGTGCCAGCGGCCGCGAAAAACTGTTTTTT. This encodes CASGREKLFF.

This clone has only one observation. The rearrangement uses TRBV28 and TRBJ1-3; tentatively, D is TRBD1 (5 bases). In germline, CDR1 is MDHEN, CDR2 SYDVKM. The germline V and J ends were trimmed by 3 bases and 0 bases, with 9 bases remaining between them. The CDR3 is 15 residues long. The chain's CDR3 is CASSFDSNSGNTIYF. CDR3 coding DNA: TGTGCCAGCAGTTTCGACAGTAACTCTGGAAACACCATATATTTT. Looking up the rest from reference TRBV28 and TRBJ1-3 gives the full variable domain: DVKVTQSSRYLVKRTGEKVFLECVQDMDHENMFWYRQDPGLGLRLIYFSYDVKMKEKGDIPEGYSVSREKKERFSLILESASTNQTSMYLCASSFDSNSGNTIYFGEGSWLTVV.

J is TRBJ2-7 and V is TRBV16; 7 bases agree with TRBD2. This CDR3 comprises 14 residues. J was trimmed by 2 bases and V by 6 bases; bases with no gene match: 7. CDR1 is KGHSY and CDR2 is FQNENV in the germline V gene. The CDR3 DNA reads TGTGCCAGCAGAGGGAGGGAGACAGCCTACGAGCAGTACTTC. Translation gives CASRGRETAYEQYF.

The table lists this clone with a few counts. CDR3: CASSWGGAQGETQYF. The CDR3 nucleotides are TGTGCCAGCAGTTGGGGGGGGGCCCAGGGAGAGACCCAGTACTTC. The chain carries TRBV27 and TRBJ2-5; possibly TRBD2 for D (7 bases). Germline lookup yields CDR1 MNHEY and CDR2 SMNVEV (reference sequence). V shed 4 bases and J shed 4 bases, with 16 bases lying between them. The CDR3 extends over 15 amino acids.

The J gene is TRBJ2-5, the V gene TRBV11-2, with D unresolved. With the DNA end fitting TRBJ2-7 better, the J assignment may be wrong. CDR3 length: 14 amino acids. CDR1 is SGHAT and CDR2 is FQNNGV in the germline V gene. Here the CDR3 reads CASSLGPGLYEQYF. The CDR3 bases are TGTGCCAGCAGCTTAGGGCCTGGGCTCTACGAGCAGTACTTC.

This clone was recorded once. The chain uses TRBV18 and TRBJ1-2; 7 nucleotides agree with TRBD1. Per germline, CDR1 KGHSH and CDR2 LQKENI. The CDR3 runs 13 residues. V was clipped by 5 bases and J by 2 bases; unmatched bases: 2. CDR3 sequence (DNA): TGTGCCAGCTCAACGGGACAGAACTATGGCTACACCTTC. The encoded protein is CASSTGQNYGYTF.

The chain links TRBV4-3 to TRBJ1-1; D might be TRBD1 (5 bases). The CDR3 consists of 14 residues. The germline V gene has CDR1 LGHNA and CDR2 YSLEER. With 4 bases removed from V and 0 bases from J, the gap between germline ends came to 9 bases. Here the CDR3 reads CASSPGGLNTEAFF. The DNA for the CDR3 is TGCGCCAGCAGCCCGGGGGGTTTGAACACTGAAGCTTTCTTT.

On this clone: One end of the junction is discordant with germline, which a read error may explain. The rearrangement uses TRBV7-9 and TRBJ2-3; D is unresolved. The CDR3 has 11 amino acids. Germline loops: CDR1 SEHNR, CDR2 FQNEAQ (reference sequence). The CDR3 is CANSPKDTQYF. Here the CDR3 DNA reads TGTGCCAACAGCCCTAAGGATACGCAGTATTTT.